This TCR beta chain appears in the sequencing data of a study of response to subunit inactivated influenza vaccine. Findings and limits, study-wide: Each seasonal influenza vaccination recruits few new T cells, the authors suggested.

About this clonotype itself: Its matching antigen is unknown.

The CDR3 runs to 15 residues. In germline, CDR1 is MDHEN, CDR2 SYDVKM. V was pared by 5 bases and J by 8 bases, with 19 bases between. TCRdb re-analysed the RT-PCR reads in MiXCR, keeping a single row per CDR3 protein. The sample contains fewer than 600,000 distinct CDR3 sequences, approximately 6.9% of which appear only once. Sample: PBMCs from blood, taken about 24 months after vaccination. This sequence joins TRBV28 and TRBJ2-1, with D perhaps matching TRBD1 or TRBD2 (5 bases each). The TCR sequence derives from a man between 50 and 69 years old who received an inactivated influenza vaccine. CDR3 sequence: CASSDRDRGSYEQFF. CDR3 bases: TGTGCCAGCAGTGATCGGGACCGAGGTTCGTATGAGCAGTTCTTC. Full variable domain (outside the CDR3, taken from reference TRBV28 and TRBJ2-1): DVKVTQSSRYLVKRTGEKVFLECVQDMDHENMFWYRQDPGLGLRLIYFSYDVKMKEKGDIPEGYSVSREKKERFSLILESASTNQTSMYLCASSDRDRGSYEQFFGPGTRLTVL.